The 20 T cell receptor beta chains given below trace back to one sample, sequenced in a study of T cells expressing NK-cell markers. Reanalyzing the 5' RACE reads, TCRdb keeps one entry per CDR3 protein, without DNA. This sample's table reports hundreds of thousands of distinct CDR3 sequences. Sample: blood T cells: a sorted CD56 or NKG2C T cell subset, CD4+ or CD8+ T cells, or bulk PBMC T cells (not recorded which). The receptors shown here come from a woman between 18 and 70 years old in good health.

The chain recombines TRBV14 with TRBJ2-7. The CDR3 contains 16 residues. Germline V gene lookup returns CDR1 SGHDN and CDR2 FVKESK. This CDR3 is CASSPIKALAGGEQYF.

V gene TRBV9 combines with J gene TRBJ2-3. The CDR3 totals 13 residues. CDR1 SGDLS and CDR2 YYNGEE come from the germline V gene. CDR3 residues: CASSVGDPDTQYF.

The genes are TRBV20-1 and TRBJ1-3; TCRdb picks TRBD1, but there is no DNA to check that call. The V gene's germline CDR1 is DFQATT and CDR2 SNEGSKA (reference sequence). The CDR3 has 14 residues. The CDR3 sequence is CSAWGTGSRNTIYF.

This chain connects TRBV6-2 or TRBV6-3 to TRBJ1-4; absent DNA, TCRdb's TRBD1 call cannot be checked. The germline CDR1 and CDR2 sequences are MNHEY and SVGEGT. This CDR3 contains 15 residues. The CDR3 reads CASSYAGAPNEKLFF.

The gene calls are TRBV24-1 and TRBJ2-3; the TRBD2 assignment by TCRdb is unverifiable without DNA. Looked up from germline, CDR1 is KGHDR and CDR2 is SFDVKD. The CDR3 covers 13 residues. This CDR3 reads CATSDSGGRTQYF.

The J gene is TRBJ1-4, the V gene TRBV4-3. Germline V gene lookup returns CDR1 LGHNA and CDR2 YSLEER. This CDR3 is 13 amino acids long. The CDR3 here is CASSLQEGEKLFF.

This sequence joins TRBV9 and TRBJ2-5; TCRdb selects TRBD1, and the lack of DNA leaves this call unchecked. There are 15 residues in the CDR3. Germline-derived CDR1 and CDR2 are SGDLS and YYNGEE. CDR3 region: CASTDSGGAEETQYF.

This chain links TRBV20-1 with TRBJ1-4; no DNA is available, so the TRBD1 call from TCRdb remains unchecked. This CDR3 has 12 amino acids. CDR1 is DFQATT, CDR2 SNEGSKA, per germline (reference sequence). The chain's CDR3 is CSGTGGREKLFF.

The CDR3 is CASSADRGRYEQYF. V is TRBV5-1 and J is TRBJ2-7; TCRdb proposes TRBD1, but this gene call is untestable without DNA. Per germline, CDR1 SGHRS and CDR2 YFSETQ. This CDR3 region has 14 residues.

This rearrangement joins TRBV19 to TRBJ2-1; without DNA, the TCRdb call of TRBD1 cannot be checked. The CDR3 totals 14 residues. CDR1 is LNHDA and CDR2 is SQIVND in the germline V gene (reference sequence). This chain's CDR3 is CASSPGAGYNEQFF.

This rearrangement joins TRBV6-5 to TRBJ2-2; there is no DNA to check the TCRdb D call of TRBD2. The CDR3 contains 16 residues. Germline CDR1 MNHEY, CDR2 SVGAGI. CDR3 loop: CASSSPGEREGGELFF.

The CDR3: CASNVLGQGAETQYF. J is TRBJ2-5 and V is TRBV6-1; the D gene TCRdb calls, TRBD1, cannot be checked with no DNA. CDR3 length: 15 amino acids. Germline V gene sequence: CDR1 MNHNS, CDR2 SASEGT.

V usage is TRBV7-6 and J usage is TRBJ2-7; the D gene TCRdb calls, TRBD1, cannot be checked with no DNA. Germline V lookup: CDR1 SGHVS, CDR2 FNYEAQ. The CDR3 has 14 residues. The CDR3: CASSPTHPAYEQYF. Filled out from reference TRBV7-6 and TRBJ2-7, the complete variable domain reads GAGVSQSPRYKVTKRGQDVALRCDPISGHVSLYWYRQALGQGPEFLTYFNYEAQQDKSGLPNDRFSAERPEGSISTLTIQRTEQRDSAMYRCASSPTHPAYEQYFGPGTRLTVT.

The CDR3 sequence: CASSLLATSGEQYF. The chain uses TRBV27 and TRBJ2-7. CDR1 and CDR2 from the germline V gene are MNHEY and SMNVEV (reference sequence). The CDR3 spans 14 residues.

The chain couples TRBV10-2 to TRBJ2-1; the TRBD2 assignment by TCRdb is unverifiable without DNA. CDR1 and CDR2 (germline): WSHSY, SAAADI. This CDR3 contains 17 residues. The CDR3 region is CASSGGTSGWYNNEQFF.

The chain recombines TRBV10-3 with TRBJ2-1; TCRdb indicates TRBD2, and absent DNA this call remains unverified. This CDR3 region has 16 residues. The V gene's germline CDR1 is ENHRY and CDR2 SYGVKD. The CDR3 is CAISKILAGGNNEQFF.

The CDR3 protein is CASSSSWGGHTGELFF. The chain carries TRBV7-3 and TRBJ2-2; TCRdb's D call, TRBD1, is unchecked because there is no DNA. The germline V gene has CDR1 SGHTA and CDR2 FQGTGA. The CDR3 has 16 residues.

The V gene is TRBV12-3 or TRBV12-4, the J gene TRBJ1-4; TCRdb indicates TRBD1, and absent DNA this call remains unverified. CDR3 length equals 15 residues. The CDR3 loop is CASSSRDTKGEKLFF.

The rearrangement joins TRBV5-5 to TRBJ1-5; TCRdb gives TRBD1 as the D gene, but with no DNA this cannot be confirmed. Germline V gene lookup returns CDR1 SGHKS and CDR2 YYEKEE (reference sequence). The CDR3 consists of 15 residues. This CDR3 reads CASSKVTGSNQPQHF.

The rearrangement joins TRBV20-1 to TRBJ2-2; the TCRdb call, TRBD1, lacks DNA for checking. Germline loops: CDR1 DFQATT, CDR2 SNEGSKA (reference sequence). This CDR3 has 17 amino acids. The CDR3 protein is CSARDPSGGQGAGELFF.